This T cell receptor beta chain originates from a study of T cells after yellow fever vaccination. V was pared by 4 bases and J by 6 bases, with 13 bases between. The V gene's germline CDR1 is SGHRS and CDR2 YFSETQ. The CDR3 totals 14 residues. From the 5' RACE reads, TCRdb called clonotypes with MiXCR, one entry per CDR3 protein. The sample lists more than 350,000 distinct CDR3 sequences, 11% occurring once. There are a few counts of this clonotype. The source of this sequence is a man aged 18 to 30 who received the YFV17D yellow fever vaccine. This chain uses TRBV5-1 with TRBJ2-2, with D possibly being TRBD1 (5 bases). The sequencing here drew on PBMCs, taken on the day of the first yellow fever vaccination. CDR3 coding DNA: TGCGCCAGCAGCACCAGGGTGTCCGCCGGGGAGCTGTTTTTT. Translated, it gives CASSTRVSAGELFF. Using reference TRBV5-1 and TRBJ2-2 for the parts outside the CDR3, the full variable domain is KAGVTQTPRYLIKTRGQQVTLSCSPISGHRSVSWYQQTPGQGLQFLFEYFSETQRNKGNFPGRFSGRQFSNSRSEMNVSTLELGDSALYLCASSTRVSAGELFFGEGSRLTVL.